This T cell receptor beta chain was recorded in a study of sequential checkpoint blockade in melanoma. V dropped 7 bases and J dropped 1 base, with 8 bases sitting between them. Germline CDR1 is SGDLS and CDR2 is YYNGEE. The CDR3 runs 12 residues. This clone was detected only a few times. Sequencing used immunoSEQ multiplex PCR; TCRdb keeps in-frame clones, though not all of them. The sample has 1,500 to 2,500 clones, roughly a fifth seen once. Treatment described: randomized to nivolumab then ipilimumab (arm A) or the reverse (arm B). Sequencing was performed on tumor tissue (inferred from file names), taken from a patient given nivolumab and ipilimumab in sequence. The receptor was isolated from a human donor with melanoma. This chain uses TRBV9 with TRBJ1-1; no firm D call. The CDR3 nucleotides read TGTGCCAGCGGTTGGCGGAACACTGAAGCTTTCTTT. It yields the protein CASGWRNTEAFF.